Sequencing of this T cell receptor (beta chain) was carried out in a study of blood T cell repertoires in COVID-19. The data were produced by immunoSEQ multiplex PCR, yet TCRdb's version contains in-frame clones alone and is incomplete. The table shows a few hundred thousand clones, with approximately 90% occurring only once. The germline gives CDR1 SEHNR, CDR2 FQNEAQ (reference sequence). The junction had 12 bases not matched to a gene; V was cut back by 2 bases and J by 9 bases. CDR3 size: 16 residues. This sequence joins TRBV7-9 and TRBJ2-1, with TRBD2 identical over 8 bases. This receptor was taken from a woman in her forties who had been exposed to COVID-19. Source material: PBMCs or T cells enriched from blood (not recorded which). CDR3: CASSLRSGSFGSEQFF. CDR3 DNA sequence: TGTGCCAGCAGCTTAAGGAGCGGGAGCTTTGGTAGTGAGCAGTTCTTC.